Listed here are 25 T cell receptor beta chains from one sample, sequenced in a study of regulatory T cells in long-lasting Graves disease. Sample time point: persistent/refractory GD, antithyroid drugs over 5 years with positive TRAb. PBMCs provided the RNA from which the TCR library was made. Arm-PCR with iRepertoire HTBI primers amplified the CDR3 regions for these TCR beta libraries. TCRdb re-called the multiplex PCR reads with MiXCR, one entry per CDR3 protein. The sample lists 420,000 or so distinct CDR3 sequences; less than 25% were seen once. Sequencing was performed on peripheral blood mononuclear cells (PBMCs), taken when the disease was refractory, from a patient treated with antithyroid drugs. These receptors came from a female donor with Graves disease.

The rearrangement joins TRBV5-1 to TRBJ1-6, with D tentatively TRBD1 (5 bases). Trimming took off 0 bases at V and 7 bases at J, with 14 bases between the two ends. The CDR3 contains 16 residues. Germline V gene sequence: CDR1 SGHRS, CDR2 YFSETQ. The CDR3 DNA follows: TGCGCCAGCAGCTTGGAGGGGATGACGGGGAATTCACCCCTCCACTTT. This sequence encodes CASSLEGMTGNSPLHF.

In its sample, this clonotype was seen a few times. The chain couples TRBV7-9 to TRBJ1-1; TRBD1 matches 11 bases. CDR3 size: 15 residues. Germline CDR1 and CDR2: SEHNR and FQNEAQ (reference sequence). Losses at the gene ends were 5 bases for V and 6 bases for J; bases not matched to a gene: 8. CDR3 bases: TGTGCCAGCAGCGAAAGGGACAGGGGGGTCGCTGAAGCTTTCTTT. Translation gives CASSERDRGVAEAFF.

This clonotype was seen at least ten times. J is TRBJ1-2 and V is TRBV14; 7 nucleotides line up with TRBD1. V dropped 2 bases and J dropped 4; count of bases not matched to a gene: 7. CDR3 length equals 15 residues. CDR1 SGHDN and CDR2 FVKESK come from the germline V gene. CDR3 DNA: TGTGCCAGCAGCCAAATTGGACAGGCCACCTATGGCTACACCTTC. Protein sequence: CASSQIGQATYGYTF. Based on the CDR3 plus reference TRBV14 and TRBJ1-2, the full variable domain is EAGVTQFPSHSVIEKGQTVTLRCDPISGHDNLYWYRRVMGKEIKFLLHFVKESKQDESGMPNNRFLAERTGGTYSTLKVQPAELEDSGVYFCASSQIGQATYGYTFGSGTRLTVV.

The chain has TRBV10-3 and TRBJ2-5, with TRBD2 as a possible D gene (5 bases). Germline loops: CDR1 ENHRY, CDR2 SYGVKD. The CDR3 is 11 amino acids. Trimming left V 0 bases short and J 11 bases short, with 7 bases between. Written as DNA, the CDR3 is TGTGCCATCAGTGAGTCAGGGAGTCAGTACTTC. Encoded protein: CAISESGSQYF.

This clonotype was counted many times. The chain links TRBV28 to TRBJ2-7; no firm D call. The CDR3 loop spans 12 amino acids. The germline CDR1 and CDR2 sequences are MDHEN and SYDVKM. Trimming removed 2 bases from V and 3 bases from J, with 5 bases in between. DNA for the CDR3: TGTGCCAGCAGTTTAGTCCACTACGAGCAGTACTTC. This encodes CASSLVHYEQYF.

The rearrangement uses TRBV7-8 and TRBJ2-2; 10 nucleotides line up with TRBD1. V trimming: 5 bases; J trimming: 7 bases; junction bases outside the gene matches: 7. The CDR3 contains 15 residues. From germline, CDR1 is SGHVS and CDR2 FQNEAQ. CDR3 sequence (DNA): TGTGCCAGCAGCAGGGACAGGGGCTCGCTCGGGGAGCTGTTTTTT. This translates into CASSRDRGSLGELFF.

CDR3 sequence (DNA): TGTGCCAGCAGCAGCGCTTTGGGGACTAGGGACGAGCAGTACTTC. Its translation: CASSSALGTRDEQYF. The chain carries TRBV7-9 and TRBJ2-7; 8 bases are shared with TRBD2. Germline V gives CDR1 SEHNR, CDR2 FQNEAQ (reference sequence). The CDR3 runs to 15 residues. Trimming took 5 bases from V and 5 from J; bases not matched to a gene: 11.

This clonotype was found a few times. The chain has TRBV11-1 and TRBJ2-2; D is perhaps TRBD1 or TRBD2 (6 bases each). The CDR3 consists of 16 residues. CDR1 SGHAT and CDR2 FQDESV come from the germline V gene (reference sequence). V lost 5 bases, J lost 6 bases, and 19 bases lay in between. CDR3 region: CASSLNGGQIAGELFF. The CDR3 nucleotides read TGTGCCAGCAGCCTCAATGGGGGGCAAATAGCCGGGGAGCTGTTTTTT.

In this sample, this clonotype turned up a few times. The DNA of the CDR3 is TGTGCCAGCCCAAACCCGAGACAGGGATCGGAGACCCAGTACTTC. Protein product: CASPNPRQGSETQYF. The chain joins TRBV18 to TRBJ2-5; TRBD1 aligns across 7 bases. V was pared by 8 bases and J by 5 bases, with 14 bases of the junction left unmatched. Germline CDR1 KGHSH, CDR2 LQKENI. The CDR3 consists of 15 residues. The whole variable domain, remainder taken from reference TRBV18 and TRBJ2-5, is NAGVMQNPRHLVRRRGQEARLRCSPMKGHSHVYWYRQLPEEGLKFMVYLQKENIIDESGMPKERFSAEFPKEGPSILRIQQVVRGDSAAYFCASPNPRQGSETQYFGPGTRLLVL.

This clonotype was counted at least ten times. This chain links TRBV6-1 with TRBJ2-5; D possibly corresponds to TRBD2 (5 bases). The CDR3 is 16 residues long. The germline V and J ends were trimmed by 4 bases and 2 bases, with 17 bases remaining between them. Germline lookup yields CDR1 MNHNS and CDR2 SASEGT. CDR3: CASSVGRLDGQETQYF. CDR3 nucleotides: TGTGCCAGCAGTGTTGGGAGACTGGACGGACAAGAGACCCAGTACTTC.

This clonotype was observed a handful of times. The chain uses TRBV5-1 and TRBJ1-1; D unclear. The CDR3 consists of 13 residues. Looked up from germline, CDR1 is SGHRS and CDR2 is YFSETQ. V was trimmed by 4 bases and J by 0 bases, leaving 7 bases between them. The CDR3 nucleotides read TGCGCCAGCAGCAAGGAGGTGAACACTGAAGCTTTCTTT. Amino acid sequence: CASSKEVNTEAFF.

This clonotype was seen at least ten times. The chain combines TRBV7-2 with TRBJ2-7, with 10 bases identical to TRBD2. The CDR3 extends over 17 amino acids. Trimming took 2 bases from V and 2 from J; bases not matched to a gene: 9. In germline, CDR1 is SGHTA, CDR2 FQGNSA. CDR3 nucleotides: TGTGCCAGCAGCTTATCTGTAGCGGGAGGCCTTCCCTACGAGCAGTACTTC. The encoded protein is CASSLSVAGGLPYEQYF.

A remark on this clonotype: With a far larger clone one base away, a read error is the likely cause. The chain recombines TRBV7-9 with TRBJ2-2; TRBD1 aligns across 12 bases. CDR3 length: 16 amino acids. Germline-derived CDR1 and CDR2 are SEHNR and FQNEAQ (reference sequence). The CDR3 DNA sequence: TGTGCCAGCAATCCGGGACAGGGGGCGCGCACCGGGGAGCTGTCTTTT. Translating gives CASNPGQGARTGELSF.

The CDR3 DNA reads TGTGCCAGCAGCCCAGGGACAGGGCATGGAAACACCATATATTTT. Amino acid sequence: CASSPGTGHGNTIYF. The V call is TRBV9, the J call TRBJ1-3, with 9 bases aligning to TRBD1. Germline values: CDR1 SGDLS, CDR2 YYNGEE. Trimming cost V 4 bases and J 3 bases; bases outside gene matches: 5. CDR3 length: 15 amino acids.

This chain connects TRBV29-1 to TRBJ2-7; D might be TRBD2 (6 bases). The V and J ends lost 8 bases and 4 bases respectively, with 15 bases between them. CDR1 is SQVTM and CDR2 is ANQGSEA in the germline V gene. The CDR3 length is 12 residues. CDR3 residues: CSPRTKPYEQYF. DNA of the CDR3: TGCAGCCCGCGGACTAAACCGTACGAGCAGTACTTC.

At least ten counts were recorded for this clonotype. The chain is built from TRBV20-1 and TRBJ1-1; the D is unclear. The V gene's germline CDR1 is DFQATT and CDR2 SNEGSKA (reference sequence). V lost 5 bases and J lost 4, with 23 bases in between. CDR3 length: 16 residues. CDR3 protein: CSAPFGGFVRITEAFF. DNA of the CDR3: TGCAGTGCTCCTTTCGGAGGGTTTGTTCGGATCACTGAAGCTTTCTTT.

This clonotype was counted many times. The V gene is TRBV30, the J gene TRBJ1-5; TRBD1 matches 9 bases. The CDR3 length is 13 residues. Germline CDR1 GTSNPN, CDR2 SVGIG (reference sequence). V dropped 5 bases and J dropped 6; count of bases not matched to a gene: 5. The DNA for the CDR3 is TGTGCCTGGGGACAGGGGCGCGGTCAGCCCCAGCATTTT. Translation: CAWGQGRGQPQHF.

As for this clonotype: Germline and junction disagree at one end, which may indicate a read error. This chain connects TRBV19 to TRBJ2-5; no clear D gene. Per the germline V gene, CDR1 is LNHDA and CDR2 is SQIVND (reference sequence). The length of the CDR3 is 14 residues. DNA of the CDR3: TGTGTCAGTAAGGGCGCCGCTTGGGGAGAGACCCAGTACTTC. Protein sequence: CVSKGAAWGETQYF. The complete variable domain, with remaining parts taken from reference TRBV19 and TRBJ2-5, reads DGGITQSPKYLFRKEGQNVTLSCEQNLNHDAMYWYRQDPGQGLRLIYYSQIVNDFQKGDIAEGYSVSREKKESFPLTVTSAQKNPTAFYLCVSKGAAWGETQYFGPGTRLLVL.

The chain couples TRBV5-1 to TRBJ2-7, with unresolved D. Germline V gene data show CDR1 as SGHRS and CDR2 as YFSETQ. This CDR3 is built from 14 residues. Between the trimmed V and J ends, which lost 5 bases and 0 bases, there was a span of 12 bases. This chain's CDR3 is CASRRLYNSYEQYF. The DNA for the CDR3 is TGCGCCAGCAGGAGGTTGTACAACTCCTACGAGCAGTACTTC.

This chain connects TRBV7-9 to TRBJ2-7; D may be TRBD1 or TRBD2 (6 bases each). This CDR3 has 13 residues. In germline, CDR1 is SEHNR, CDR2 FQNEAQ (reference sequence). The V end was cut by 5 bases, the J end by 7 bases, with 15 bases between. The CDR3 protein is CASSPEGGGEQYF. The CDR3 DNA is TGTGCCAGCAGCCCAGAGGGGGGCGGGGAGCAGTACTTC.

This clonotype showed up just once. The CDR3 DNA is TGTGCCAGCAGCCCCTTATCGGCAGGAGGCGAAGCTTTCTTT. Its translation is CASSPLSAGGEAFF. The rearrangement joins TRBV5-6 to TRBJ1-1; D gene ambiguous. Germline lookup yields CDR1 SGHDT and CDR2 YYEEEE. The CDR3 runs to 14 residues. Trimming took off 4 bases at V and 8 bases at J, with 18 bases between the two ends.

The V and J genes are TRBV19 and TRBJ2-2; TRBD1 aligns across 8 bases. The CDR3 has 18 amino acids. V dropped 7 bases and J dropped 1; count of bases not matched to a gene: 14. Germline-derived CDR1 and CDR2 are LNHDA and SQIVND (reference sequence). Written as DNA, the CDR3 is TGTGCCAGTACCCCAGCCCGGGACAGGACGGGGAACACCGGGGAGCTGTTTTTT. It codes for CASTPARDRTGNTGELFF.

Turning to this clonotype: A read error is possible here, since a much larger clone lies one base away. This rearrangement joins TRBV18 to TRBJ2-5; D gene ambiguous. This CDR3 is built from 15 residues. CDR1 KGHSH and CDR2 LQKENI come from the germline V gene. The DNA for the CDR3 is TGTGCCAGCCCACCACCTAGGTCAAGCCAAGAGACCCAGTACTTC. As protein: CASPPPRSSQETQYF.

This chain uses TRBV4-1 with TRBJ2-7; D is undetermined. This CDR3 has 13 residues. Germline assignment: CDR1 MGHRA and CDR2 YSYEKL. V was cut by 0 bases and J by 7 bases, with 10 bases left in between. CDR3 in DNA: TGCGCCAGCAGCCAAGATTACGCTAGAGAGCAGTACTTC. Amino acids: CASSQDYAREQYF.

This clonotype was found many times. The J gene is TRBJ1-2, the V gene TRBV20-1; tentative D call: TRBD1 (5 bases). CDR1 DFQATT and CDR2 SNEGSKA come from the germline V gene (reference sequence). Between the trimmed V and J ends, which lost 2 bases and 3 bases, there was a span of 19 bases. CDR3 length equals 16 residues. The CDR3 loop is CSARWFRDQGDYGYTF. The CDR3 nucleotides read TGCAGTGCTAGATGGTTCAGGGACCAAGGGGACTATGGCTACACCTTC.